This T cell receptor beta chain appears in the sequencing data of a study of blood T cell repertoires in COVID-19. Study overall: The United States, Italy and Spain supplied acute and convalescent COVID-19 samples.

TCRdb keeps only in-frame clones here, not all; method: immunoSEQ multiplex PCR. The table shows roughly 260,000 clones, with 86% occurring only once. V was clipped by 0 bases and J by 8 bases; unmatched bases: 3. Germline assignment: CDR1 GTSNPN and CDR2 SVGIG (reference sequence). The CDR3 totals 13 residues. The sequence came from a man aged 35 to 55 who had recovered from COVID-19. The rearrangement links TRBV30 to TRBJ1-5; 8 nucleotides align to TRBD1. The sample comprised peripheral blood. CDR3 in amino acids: CAWSVNRGEPQHF. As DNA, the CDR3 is TGTGCCTGGAGTGTTAACAGGGGGGAGCCCCAGCATTTT. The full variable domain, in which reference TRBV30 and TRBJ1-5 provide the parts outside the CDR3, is SQTIHQWPATLVQPVGSPLSLECTVEGTSNPNLYWYRQAAGRGLQLLFYSVGIGQISSEVPQNLSASRPQDRQFILSSKKLLLSDSGFYLCAWSVNRGEPQHFGDGTRLSIL.